The 23 T cell receptor delta chains below come from one sample, sequenced in a study of γδ T cells in repeated Plasmodium falciparum infection. Vgamma9/Vdelta2+ and Vdelta2-negative gammadelta T cells were flow-sorted from PBMC for bulk sequencing. TCRdb reprocessed the multiplex PCR reads through CATT. The profile covers roughly 93,000 delta-chain clones, with roughly 0.98% appearing a single time and around a tenth taken by the ten largest. Input material: gamma-delta T cells from blood. The receptors were gathered from a pool of human donors (malaria-infected and uninfected, not separated).

A word on this clone: This DNA's translation and the protein TCRdb lists, from a much larger clone, do not match at residue 7, likely due to a read error; the protein shown is translated from the DNA. In nucleotides, the CDR3 is TGTGCTCTTGGGATTCCTCGGGGATCTGGTAAACTCATCTTT. It codes for CALGIPRGSGKLIF. The chain carries TRDV1 and TRDJ1; the D gene is possibly TRDD3 (6 bases). Here the J gene was assigned by germline matching of the DNA, as TCRdb has none. From germline, CDR1 is TSWWSYY and CDR2 QGS. Trimming left V 5 bases short and J 7 bases short, with 17 bases between. The CDR3 has 14 amino acids.

This clone came up many times. The translation of this DNA and the TCRdb protein of a much larger clone differ at residue 7, probably owing to a read error; the protein shown here is translated from the DNA. V gene TRDV2 combines with J gene TRDJ1; 9 bases are a match to TRDD3. TCRdb lists no J gene, so it was determined here by aligning the DNA to germline. V trimming: 1 base; J trimming: 4 bases; junction bases outside the gene matches: 12. This CDR3 is 17 amino acids long. Per germline, CDR1 GEAIGNYY and CDR2 EKD. This CDR3 is CACDTIWRGYEGDKLIF. The CDR3 DNA is TGTGCCTGTGACACTATATGGCGGGGATACGAAGGCGATAAACTCATCTTT.

A remark on this clone: Only one base separates this from a far larger clonotype, so it likely reflects a read error. This sample also contains other DNA sequences that code for the same CDR3. The V gene is TRDV2, the J gene TRDJ3; 7 bases line up with TRDD3. TCRdb leaves out the J gene; it was filled in here by matching the DNA to germline. Germline lookup yields CDR1 GEAIGNYY and CDR2 EKD. The CDR3 sequence is 19 residues long. Here the CDR3 reads CACDTVLGKHSWDTRQMFF. CDR3 in DNA: TGTGCCTGTGACACCGTACTGGGGAAACACTCCTGGGACACTCGACAGATGTTTTTC.

This clone appeared a few times. The protein in TCRdb stems from a much larger clone and differs at residue 4 from this DNA's translation, likely a read error; here the protein is translated from the DNA. The chain joins TRDV2 to TRDJ1; no clear D gene. Germline V gene data show CDR1 as GEAIGNYY and CDR2 as EKD. CDR3 length: 16 amino acids. This chain's CDR3 is CACGTVLRTGTDKLIF. In DNA form, the CDR3 reads TGTGCCTGTGGCACCGTTCTCCGTACGGGGACCGATAAACTCATCTTT.

A note on this clone: TCRdb records a much larger clone's protein for this DNA, with a difference at residue 7 that likely arises from a read error; the protein given is the translation of the DNA. The chain recombines TRDV2 with TRDJ1; D call uncertain. No J segment appears in TCRdb, so it was assigned here by matching the sequence to germline. V dropped 4 bases and J dropped 0 bases, with 23 bases sitting between them. Germline V lookup: CDR1 GEAIGNYY, CDR2 EKD. This CDR3 has 18 residues. CDR3 amino acids: CACEKLWESATHTDKLIF. The DNA for the CDR3 is TGTGCCTGTGAGAAACTGTGGGAATCTGCAACCCACACCGATAAACTCATCTTT.

This clone was counted only a few times. With only one base between it and a far larger clone, this is likely a read error. Other DNA sequences of this sample code for an identical CDR3. The genes are TRDV2 and TRDJ1; 13 bases line up with TRDD3. As TCRdb names no J gene, one was assigned here on the basis of a DNA match to germline. Germline V gene lookup returns CDR1 GEAIGNYY and CDR2 EKD. CDR3 length equals 16 residues. J gave up 9 bases and V 2 bases, and 11 bases lay outside the gene matches. The CDR3 nucleotides are TGTGCCTGTGACAGACTGGGGGATACGAGAATGAAGGAACTCATCTTT. As protein: CACDRLGDTRMKELIF.

As concerns this clone: Since a far larger clone is one base different, this is likely a read error. In the same sample, other DNA sequences code for this CDR3. The J gene is TRDJ1, the V gene TRDV2, with 9 bases fitting TRDD3. The J gene was missing in TCRdb and was found by matching the end of the DNA to germline. The CDR3 is made up of 18 amino acids. Losses at the gene ends were 0 bases for V and 4 bases for J; bases not matched to a gene: 14. Germline V gene data show CDR1 as GEAIGNYY and CDR2 as EKD. CDR3 loop: CACDTGGRGDTEGDKLIF. The CDR3 DNA follows: TGTGCCTGTGACACCGGAGGTAGGGGGGATACAGAGGGCGATAAACTCATCTTT.

This clone was detected a few times. It differs at one base from a far larger clone, so likely a read error. Additional DNA sequences in this sample encode the identical CDR3. V is TRDV2 and J is TRDJ1; 13 positions agree with TRDD3. After removal of 7 bases from V and 2 bases from J, the junction contained 21 bases not matched to a gene. CDR1 GEAIGNYY and CDR2 EKD come from the germline V gene. CDR3 length: 20 residues. CDR3 loop: CACDSGADWGIRGRTDKLIF. The CDR3 DNA is TGTGCCTGCGACTCCGGGGCGGACTGGGGGATACGCGGGAGGACCGATAAACTCATCTTT.

Ten or more counts support this clone. This may stem from a read error, because a much larger clone lies one nucleotide away. Other DNA sequences in this specimen translate into the identical CDR3. This chain uses TRDV1 with TRDJ1; TRDD3 aligns across 12 bases. The CDR3 extends over 27 amino acids. Germline CDR1 TSWWSYY, CDR2 QGS. J lost 5 bases, V lost 7 bases, and 44 bases had no gene match. As DNA, the CDR3 is TGTGCTCTTGCTAATGGTGGATCCCAAAGGGACGAAACTGGGGGATACTCCTGGACGAGAGGGTCAGATAAACTCATCTTT. Translation gives CALANGGSQRDETGGYSWTRGSDKLIF.

This clone was seen only a few times. This DNA translates differently at residue 10 from the TCRdb protein, which is that of a much larger clone; a read error is likely, and the protein shown is the DNA's own translation. The chain recombines TRDV1 with TRDJ1; 8 positions agree with TRDD3. Here the J gene was assigned by germline matching of the DNA, as TCRdb has none. This CDR3 has 18 amino acids. Germline V gene lookup returns CDR1 TSWWSYY and CDR2 QGS. The trim removed 4 bases at V and 0 bases at J, leaving 13 bases unmatched. The CDR3 DNA is TGTGCTCTTGGGGGGAGAGGGTGGGGGATGACAAACACCGATAAACTCATCTTT. This encodes CALGGRGWGMTNTDKLIF.

A word on this clone: The likely explanation is a read error, given a far larger clone one base away. The same CDR3 can be traced to other DNA sequences in this sample. This sequence joins TRDV1 and TRDJ1, with D maybe TRDD3 (5 bases). The J gene, not given by TCRdb, was assigned here from a germline match of the nucleotide sequence. Germline V gene data show CDR1 as TSWWSYY and CDR2 as QGS. V was pared by 3 bases and J by 9 bases, with 14 bases between. The CDR3 loop spans 13 amino acids. CDR3 in amino acids: CALGEIPQTQLIF. CDR3 in DNA: TGTGCTCTTGGGGAGATACCCCAGACTCAACTCATCTTT.

A word on this clone: A read error likely explains why the TCRdb protein, taken from a much larger clone, differs from this DNA's translation at residue 6; the protein shown is translated from the DNA. The genes are TRDV3 and TRDJ2; a possible D gene is TRDD3 (5 bases). V lost 2 bases, J lost 2 bases, and 36 bases lay in between. CDR3 length: 22 amino acids. Germline CDR1 is TVYSNPD and CDR2 is GDNSRS (reference sequence). The CDR3 region has the DNA TGTGCCTTTCGAACCCAGTCAGTAGGGAGATTGGGGTACGATCGATTGACAGCACAACTCTTCTTT. This translates into CAFRTQSVGRLGYDRLTAQLFF.

As to this clone: TCRdb lists the protein of a much larger clone for this DNA, which differs at residue 3, so this is likely a read error; the protein given here is translated from the DNA itself. V is TRDV1 and J is TRDJ1; 11 positions match TRDD3. In germline, CDR1 is TSWWSYY, CDR2 QGS. The CDR3 has 26 residues. The CDR3 loop is CAPGTLPNPWSILGDIRGGNTDKLIF. CDR3 sequence (DNA): TGTGCTCCTGGGACACTACCTAACCCTTGGTCAATACTGGGGGATATTCGCGGTGGAAACACCGATAAACTCATCTTT.

This clone was picked up a small number of times. A far larger clone is a single base away, which makes a read error likely. The sample carries other DNA sequences with the same CDR3. This chain connects TRDV1 to TRDJ1; D could derive from TRDD2 or TRDD3 (9 bases each). The J gene, missing from TCRdb, was assigned here through DNA to germline matching. Germline V gene data show CDR1 as TSWWSYY and CDR2 as QGS. CDR3 length: 22 residues. The CDR3 reads CALGEPGLPTFLGDRGTDKLIF. In DNA, the CDR3 is TGTGCTCTTGGGGAGCCCGGCCTTCCTACGTTCTTGGGGGATAGGGGCACCGACAAACTCATCTTT.

Concerning this clone: TCRdb records a much larger clone's protein for this DNA, with a difference at residue 8 that likely arises from a read error; the protein given is the translation of the DNA. This chain connects TRDV2 to TRDJ1; D gene uncertain. V was pared by 0 bases and J by 0 bases, with 7 bases between. CDR1 is GEAIGNYY and CDR2 is EKD in the germline V gene. This CDR3 region has 14 residues. Here the CDR3 DNA reads TGTGCCTGTGACACCGTAATGAACACCGATAAACTCATCTTT. Residues: CACDTVMNTDKLIF.

This clone was observed a few times. A far larger clone is only one base removed, so a read error is likely. Other nucleotide sequences from this sample produce the same CDR3. The V gene is TRDV2, the J gene TRDJ1, with D possibly TRDD3 on 5 matching bases. As TCRdb names no J gene, one was assigned here on the basis of a DNA match to germline. V was shortened by 1 base and J by 8 bases, with 13 bases between the two germline ends. CDR1 GEAIGNYY and CDR2 EKD come from the germline V gene. The CDR3 contains 13 residues. The CDR3: CACDTLGDTKLIF. The CDR3 region has the DNA TGTGCCTGTGACACTTTGGGAGATACAAAACTCATCTTT.

This clone occurred a few times. This likely stems from a read error, as it lies one base from a far larger clone. Other DNA sequences in this specimen translate into the identical CDR3. The J gene is TRDJ1, the V gene TRDV1; D is uncertain. The ends were cut back, 1 base at V and 0 bases at J, with 24 bases in the middle. Germline CDR1 is TSWWSYY and CDR2 is QGS. This CDR3 has 20 amino acids. This CDR3 reads CALGEPHLFISHAYTDKLIF. In DNA form, the CDR3 reads TGTGCTCTTGGGGAACCCCATCTATTTATCTCGCATGCGTACACCGATAAACTCATCTTT.

This clone has just a few counts. TCRdb assigns this DNA the protein of a much larger clone, which departs from its translation at residue 7; this likely reflects a read error, and the protein shown comes from translating the DNA. The chain carries TRDV1 and TRDJ2, with D tentatively TRDD1 or TRDD3 (5 bases each). TCRdb records no J gene; here it was assigned by comparing the DNA to germline. The V end was cut by 2 bases, the J end by 4 bases, with 29 bases between. The germline V gene encodes CDR1 TSWWSYY and CDR2 QGS. This CDR3 region has 21 residues. DNA of the CDR3: TGTGCTCTTGGGGAAGAGCCGTACCATGAAATGGGCAAAGGGGAGACAGCACAACTCTTCTTT. Translation: CALGEEPYHEMGKGETAQLFF.

For this clone: Only one base separates this from a far larger clonotype, so it likely reflects a read error. Other DNA variants within this sample encode the same CDR3. The chain joins TRDV2 to TRDJ1, with TRDD3 matching 8 bases. Germline lookup yields CDR1 GEAIGNYY and CDR2 EKD. CDR3 length: 16 amino acids. The DNA of the CDR3 is TGTGCCTGTGACACCGTAGTCCGAGGGGATACCGACAAACTCATCTTT. Translating gives CACDTVVRGDTDKLIF.

This clone was seen a handful of times. Only one base separates this from a far larger clonotype, so it likely reflects a read error. The sample contains more than one DNA sequence encoding this CDR3. The gene calls are TRDV1 and TRDJ1; TRDD2 might be the D (8 bases). TCRdb does not report a J gene; here it was assigned by matching the DNA to germline references. Trimming cost V 2 bases and J 1 base, with 41 bases left between them. CDR3 size: 25 residues. The germline V gene encodes CDR1 TSWWSYY and CDR2 QGS. The chain's CDR3 is CALGEGDFLRDPWGKSTRGTDKLIF. The CDR3 coding sequence is TGTGCTCTTGGGGAAGGGGACTTCCTACGTGACCCTTGGGGGAAGTCGACCCGAGGCACCGATAAACTCATCTTT.

On this clone: This probably arose from a read error, given a far larger clone one base away. This sample includes further DNA sequences coding for the same CDR3. This sequence joins TRDV2 and TRDJ1; 12 bases agree with TRDD3. TCRdb carries no J gene annotation; the J gene was assigned here by matching the DNA with germline. Germline V gene data show CDR1 as GEAIGNYY and CDR2 as EKD. The V segment lost 4 bases and the J segment 0 bases; nucleotides outside the gene matches: 26. The CDR3 spans 23 residues. CDR3 nucleotide sequence: TGTGCCTGTGATGAGGTCGCGGACTGGACTGGGGGATACAGGAATACGTACACCGATAAACTCATCTTT. This sequence encodes CACDEVADWTGGYRNTYTDKLIF.

Note on this clone: TCRdb has a much larger clone's protein, which differs at residue 12 from the translation of this DNA, likely because of a read error; what is shown is the protein translated from the DNA. The genes are TRDV2 and TRDJ1, with 12 bases matching TRDD3. No J gene is reported in TCRdb; it was inferred here by comparing the DNA with germline. Germline V gives CDR1 GEAIGNYY, CDR2 EKD. The trim removed 7 bases at V and 6 bases at J, leaving 14 bases unmatched. The CDR3 has 16 amino acids. Here the CDR3 DNA reads TGTGCCTGGGGATTCTCGTACTGGGGGATACTCAATAAACTCATCTTT. Translation gives CAWGFSYWGILNKLIF.

With regard to this clone: A far larger clone is off by one base, so a read error is likely. Other DNA sequences within the sample encode an identical CDR3. The genes are TRDV2 and TRDJ1; D might be TRDD3 (5 bases). Since TCRdb gives no J gene, matching the DNA to germline was used here to assign it. CDR1 and CDR2 (germline): GEAIGNYY, EKD. The CDR3 consists of 16 residues. CDR3 DNA sequence: TGCGCCTGTGACAATCTAGGGGGCCTTTCCACCGATAAACTCATCTTT. This codes for CACDNLGGLSTDKLIF.